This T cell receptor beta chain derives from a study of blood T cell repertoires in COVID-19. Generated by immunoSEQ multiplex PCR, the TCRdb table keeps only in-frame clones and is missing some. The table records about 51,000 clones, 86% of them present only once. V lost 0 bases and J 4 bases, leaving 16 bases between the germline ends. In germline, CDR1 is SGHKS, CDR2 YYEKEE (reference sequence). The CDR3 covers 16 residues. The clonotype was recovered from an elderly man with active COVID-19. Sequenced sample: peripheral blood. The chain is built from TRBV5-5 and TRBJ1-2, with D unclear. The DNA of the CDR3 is TGTGCCAGCAGCTTGGAGGGAGGGTCACTGGCCTATGGCTACACCTTC. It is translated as CASSLEGGSLAYGYTF. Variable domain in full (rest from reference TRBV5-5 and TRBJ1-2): DAGVTQSPTHLIKTRGQQVTLRCSPISGHKSVSWYQQVLGQGPQFIFQYYEKEERGRGNFPDRFSARQFPNYSSELNVNALLLGDSALYLCASSLEGGSLAYGYTFGSGTRLTVV.